This TCR beta chain was obtained from a study of identical twins. Study-wide findings and caveats: Not following the same donors, the study drew its conclusions from cross-sectional statistical analysis. Zero-insertion findings could be partly confounded by invariant cells (MAIT and iNKT cells). Beta clonotypes that were abundant in cord blood contained fewer insertions, a pattern absent from memory repertoires.

The ends lost 0 bases at V and 7 bases at J; junction bases unmatched: 8. Germline-derived CDR1 and CDR2 are ENHRY and SYGVKD. CDR3 length equals 16 residues. Carrying unique molecular identifiers, the cDNA also gained a universal primer site through template switching. TCRdb re-called the 5' RACE reads with MiXCR, one entry per CDR3 protein. The repertoire holds roughly 630,000 distinct CDR3 sequences, with roughly 7.1% as singletons. This clonotype has a handful of counts. Its cognate antigen is unknown. A further study also used this sample, focusing on yellow fever vaccine responses in identical twins.

V usage is TRBV10-3 and J usage is TRBJ2-1; 8 positions match TRBD2. This sequence was found in a woman between 18 and 30 years old in good health. Sample: PBMCs. The CDR3 here is CAISESFGRAQNEQFF. The CDR3 DNA reads as TGTGCCATCAGTGAGTCGTTCGGGAGGGCCCAAAATGAGCAGTTCTTC.